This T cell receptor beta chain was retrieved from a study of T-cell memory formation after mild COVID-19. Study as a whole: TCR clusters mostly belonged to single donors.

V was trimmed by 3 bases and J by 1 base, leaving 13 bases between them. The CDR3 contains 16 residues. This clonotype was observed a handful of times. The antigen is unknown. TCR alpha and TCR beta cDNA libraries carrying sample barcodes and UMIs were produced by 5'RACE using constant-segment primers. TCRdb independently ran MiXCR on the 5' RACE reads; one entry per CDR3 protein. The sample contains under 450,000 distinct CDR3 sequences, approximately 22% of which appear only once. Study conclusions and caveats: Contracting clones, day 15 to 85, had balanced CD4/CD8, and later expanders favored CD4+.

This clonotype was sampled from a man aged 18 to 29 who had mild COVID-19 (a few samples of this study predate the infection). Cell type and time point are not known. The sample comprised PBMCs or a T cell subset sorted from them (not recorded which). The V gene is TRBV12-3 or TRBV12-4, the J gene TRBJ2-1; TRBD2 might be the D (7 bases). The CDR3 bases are TGTGCCAGCAGTTTTGGGGGGGCGGGATCCTACAATGAGCAGTTCTTC. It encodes CASSFGGAGSYNEQFF.